This TCR beta chain derives from a study of OX40 agonist ivuxolimab in advanced cancers. A few counts support this clone. In germline, CDR1 is SGHDT, CDR2 YYEEEE. CDR3 size: 15 residues. V was clipped by 3 bases and J by 4 bases, with 17 bases between them. TCRdb's table, derived via immunoSEQ multiplex PCR, lists solely in-frame clones and lacks some. The data hold tens of thousands of clones, with 70% to 90% observed a single time. The V call is TRBV5-6, the J call TRBJ2-7, with D possibly matching TRBD1 (6 bases). This receptor was identified in an adult with an advanced solid tumor such as melanoma, head and neck, liver or kidney cancer. Source: CD4+ or CD8+ T cells sorted from blood, taken in a trial of the OX40 agonist ivuxolimab. The CDR3 region is CASSSKPDRLYEQYF. CDR3 sequence (DNA): TGTGCCAGCAGCTCGAAACCCGACAGGTTGTACGAGCAGTACTTC.